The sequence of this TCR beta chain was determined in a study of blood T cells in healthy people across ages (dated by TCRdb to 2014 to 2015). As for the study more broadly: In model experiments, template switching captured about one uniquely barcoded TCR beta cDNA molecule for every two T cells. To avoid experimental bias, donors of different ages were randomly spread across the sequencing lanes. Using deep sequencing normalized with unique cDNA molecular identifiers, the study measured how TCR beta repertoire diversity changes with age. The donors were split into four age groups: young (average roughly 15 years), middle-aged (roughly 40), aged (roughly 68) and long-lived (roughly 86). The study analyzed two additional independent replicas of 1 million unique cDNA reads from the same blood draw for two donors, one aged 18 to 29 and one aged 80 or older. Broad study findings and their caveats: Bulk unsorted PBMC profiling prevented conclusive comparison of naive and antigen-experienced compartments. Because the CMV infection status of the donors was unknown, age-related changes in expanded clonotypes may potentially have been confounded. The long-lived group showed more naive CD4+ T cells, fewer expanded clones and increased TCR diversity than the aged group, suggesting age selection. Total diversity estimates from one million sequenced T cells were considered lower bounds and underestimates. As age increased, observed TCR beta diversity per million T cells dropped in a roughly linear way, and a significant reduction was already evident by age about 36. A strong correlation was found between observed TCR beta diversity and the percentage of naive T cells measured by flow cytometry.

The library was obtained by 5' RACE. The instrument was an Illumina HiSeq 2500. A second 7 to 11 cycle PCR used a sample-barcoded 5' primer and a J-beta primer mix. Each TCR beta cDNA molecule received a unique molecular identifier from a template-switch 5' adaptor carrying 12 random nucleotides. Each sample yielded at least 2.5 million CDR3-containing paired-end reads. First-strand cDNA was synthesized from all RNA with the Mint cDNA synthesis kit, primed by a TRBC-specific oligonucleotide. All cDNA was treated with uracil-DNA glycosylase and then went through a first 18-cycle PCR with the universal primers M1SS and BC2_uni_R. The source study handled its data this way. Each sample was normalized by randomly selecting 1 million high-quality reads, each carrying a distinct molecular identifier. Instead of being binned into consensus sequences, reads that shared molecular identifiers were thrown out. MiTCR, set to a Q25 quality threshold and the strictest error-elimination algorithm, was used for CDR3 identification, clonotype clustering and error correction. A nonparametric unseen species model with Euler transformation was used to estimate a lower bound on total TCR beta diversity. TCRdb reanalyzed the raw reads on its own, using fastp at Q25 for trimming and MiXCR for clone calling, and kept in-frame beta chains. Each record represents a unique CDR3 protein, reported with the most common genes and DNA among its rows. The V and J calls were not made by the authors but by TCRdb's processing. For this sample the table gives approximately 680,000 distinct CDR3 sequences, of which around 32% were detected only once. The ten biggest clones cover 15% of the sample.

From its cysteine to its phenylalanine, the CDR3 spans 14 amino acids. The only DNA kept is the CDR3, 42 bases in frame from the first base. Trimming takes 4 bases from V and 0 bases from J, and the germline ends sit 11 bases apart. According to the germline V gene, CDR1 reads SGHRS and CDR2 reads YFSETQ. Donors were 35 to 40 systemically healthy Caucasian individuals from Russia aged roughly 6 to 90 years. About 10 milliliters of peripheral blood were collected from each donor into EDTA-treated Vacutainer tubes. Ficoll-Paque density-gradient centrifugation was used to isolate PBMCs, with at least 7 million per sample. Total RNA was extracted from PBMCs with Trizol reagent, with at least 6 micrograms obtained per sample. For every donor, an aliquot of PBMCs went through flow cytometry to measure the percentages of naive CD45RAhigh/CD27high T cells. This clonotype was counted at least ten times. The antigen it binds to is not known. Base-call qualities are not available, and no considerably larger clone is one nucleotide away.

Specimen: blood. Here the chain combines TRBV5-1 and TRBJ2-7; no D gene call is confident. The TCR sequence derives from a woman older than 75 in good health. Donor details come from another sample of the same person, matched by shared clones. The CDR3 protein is CASSISSNSYEQYF. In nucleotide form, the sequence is TGCGCCAGCAGCATTTCCAGTAACTCCTACGAGCAGTACTTC.